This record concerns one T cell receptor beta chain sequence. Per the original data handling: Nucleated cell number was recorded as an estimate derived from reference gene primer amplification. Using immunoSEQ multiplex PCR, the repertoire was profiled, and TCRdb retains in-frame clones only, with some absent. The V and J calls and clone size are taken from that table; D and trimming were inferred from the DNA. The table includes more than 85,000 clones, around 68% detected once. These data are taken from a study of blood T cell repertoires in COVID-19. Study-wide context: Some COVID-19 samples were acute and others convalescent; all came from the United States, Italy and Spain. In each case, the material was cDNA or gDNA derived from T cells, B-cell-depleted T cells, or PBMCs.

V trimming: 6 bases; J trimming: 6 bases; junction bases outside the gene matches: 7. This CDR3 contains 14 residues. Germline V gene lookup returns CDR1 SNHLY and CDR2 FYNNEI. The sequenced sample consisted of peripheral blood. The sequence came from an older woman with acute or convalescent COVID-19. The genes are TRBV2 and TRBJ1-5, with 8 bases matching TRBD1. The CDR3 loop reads CASREDRVSQPQHF. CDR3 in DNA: TGTGCCAGCAGGGAGGACAGGGTGTCTCAGCCCCAGCATTTT. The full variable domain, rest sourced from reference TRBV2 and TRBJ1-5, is EPEVTQTPSHQVTQMGQEVILRCVPISNHLYFYWYRQILGQKVEFLVSFYNNEISEKSEIFDDQFSVERPDGSNFTLKIRSTKLEDSAMYFCASREDRVSQPQHFGDGTRLSIL.